This TCR beta chain was sequenced during a study of cytomegalovirus exposure and HLA in healthy donors. Points from the study as a whole: About 87% or about 30% of the time was how often most TCR beta V segments were productive, according to an earlier analysis.

In regard to this clone: Its cognate antigen is unknown.

All donors participated as healthy donors of bone marrow. The CDR3 extends over 15 amino acids. Trimming cost V 5 bases and J 8 bases; bases outside gene matches: 11. Germline lookup yields CDR1 SNHLY and CDR2 FYNNEI. PCR primers comprised 60 Vbeta and 13 Jbeta primers. Sequenced by immunoSEQ multiplex PCR; TCRdb stores in-frame clones only, minus some. The sample has some 170,000 clones; roughly four fifths are singletons. J is TRBJ2-1 and V is TRBV2; 8 bases line up with TRBD2. The sequencing sample was made of PBMCs. The receptor's source is a woman between 45 and 65 years old in good health and CMV-seropositive. CDR3 amino acids: CASSNLAGRGHEQFF. Written as DNA, the CDR3 is TGTGCCAGCAGTAATCTAGCGGGCCGGGGCCATGAGCAGTTCTTC.